Shown below are 11 T cell receptor beta chains from a single sample sequenced in a study of Ad26.COV2.S vaccination and SARS-CoV-2 variants. Treatment denoted: some 20 received Ad26.COV2.S at low or high dose, single or two shots; about five received placebo; per-sample allocation not given. Collection of samples fell on day 63 after the first vaccine or placebo injection. Measured with immunoSEQ multiplex PCR; TCRdb has only the in-frame clones, and not every one. The sample includes 300,000 to 500,000 clones, approximately 86% seen only once; the top ten take under 3.5%. The starting material was peripheral blood, obtained in a trial of Ad26.COV2.S vaccine versus placebo. The receptors were sampled from a person aged 18-60 years who received the Ad26.COV2.S COVID-19 vaccine or a placebo.

A few counts support this clone. This sequence joins TRBV13 and TRBJ2-1; weak D call: TRBD2 (6 bases). The CDR3 length is 14 residues. V was shortened by 3 bases and J by 2 bases, with 8 bases between the two germline ends. Germline CDR1 is PRHDT and CDR2 is FYEKMQ (reference sequence). The CDR3, as DNA: TGTGCCAGCAGCTTTACTAGCACCTACAATGAGCAGTTCTTC. The encoded protein is CASSFTSTYNEQFF.

This chain links TRBV10-3 with TRBJ1-2, with D possibly being TRBD1 (5 bases). Trimming removed 10 bases at V and 8 bases at J, with 17 bases between. The CDR3 consists of 12 residues. Germline CDR1 reads ENHRY; CDR2 reads SYGVKD. This CDR3 reads CATSLSQGGYTF. Written as DNA, the CDR3 is TGTGCCACTTCCCTGTCCCAGGGCGGCTACACCTTC.

The chain combines TRBV10-3 with TRBJ1-1; a weak D match, TRBD1 (5 bases). CDR3 length: 12 residues. Trimming left V 2 bases short and J 7 bases short, with 8 bases between. Germline CDR1 and CDR2: ENHRY and SYGVKD. CDR3 amino acids: CAISETDSEAFF. As DNA, the CDR3 is TGTGCCATCAGTGAGACAGACAGTGAAGCTTTCTTT.

For this clone: This same CDR3 is encoded by further DNA sequences in the sample. The gene calls are TRBV28 and TRBJ1-4; D remains ambiguous. V was cut by 6 bases and J by 4 bases, with 12 bases left in between. The germline V gene encodes CDR1 MDHEN and CDR2 SYDVKM. There are 14 residues in the CDR3. The DNA for the CDR3 is TGTGCCAGCAGCCTGACCGGTAATAATGAAAAACTGTTTTTT. Translation gives CASSLTGNNEKLFF.

V gene TRBV3-1 (or the pseudogene TRBV3-2) combines with J gene TRBJ1-1; unclear D gene. There are 13 residues in the CDR3. Trimming removed 1 base at V and 7 bases at J, with 10 bases between. Germline CDR1 reads LGHDT; CDR2 reads YNNKEL (reference sequence). This CDR3 is CASSQVPASEAFF. CDR3 coding DNA: TGTGCCAGCAGCCAAGTACCGGCCAGTGAAGCTTTCTTT.

The chain couples TRBV4-3 to TRBJ1-2; possibly TRBD1 for D (6 bases). Germline V gene lookup returns CDR1 LGHNA and CDR2 YSLEER. The CDR3 spans 15 residues. Trimming left V 0 bases short and J 5 bases short, with 13 bases between. This chain's CDR3 is CASSQDNRRGYGYTF. CDR3 nucleotides: TGCGCCAGCAGCCAAGATAATCGCAGGGGATATGGCTACACCTTC.

V is TRBV6-5 and J is TRBJ1-1, with D uncertain. This CDR3 contains 13 residues. Germline V lookup: CDR1 MNHEY, CDR2 SVGAGI. The V gene lost 4 bases and the J gene lost 1 base, with 7 bases spanning the gap. The CDR3 reads CASSSGWNTEAFF. CDR3 in DNA: TGTGCCAGCAGTTCTGGATGGAACACTGAAGCTTTCTTT.

The chain employs TRBV6-2 or TRBV6-3 and TRBJ2-2, with TRBD1 identical over 7 bases. The junction had 8 bases not matched to a gene; V was cut back by 2 bases and J by 5 bases. Germline V gene data show CDR1 as MNHEY and CDR2 as SVGEGT. The CDR3 extends over 16 amino acids. The CDR3 DNA sequence: TGTGCCAGCAGTTACGGATTTGGACAGGCGACCGGGGAGCTGTTTTTT. Amino acids: CASSYGFGQATGELFF.

This chain connects TRBV6-1 to TRBJ1-1; D is uncertain. The CDR3 consists of 13 residues. Germline lookup yields CDR1 MNHNS and CDR2 SASEGT. The germline V and J ends were trimmed by 2 bases and 0 bases, with 4 bases remaining between them. CDR3 DNA sequence: TGTGCCAGCAGTGAAAGCCTGAACACTGAAGCTTTCTTT. Amino acids: CASSESLNTEAFF.

The V and J genes are TRBV7-9 and TRBJ2-1; D remains ambiguous. Trimming cost V 5 bases and J 1 base, with 9 bases left between them. The CDR3 is 14 amino acids. Germline V gene data show CDR1 as SEHNR and CDR2 as FQNEAQ (reference sequence). In DNA form, the CDR3 reads TGTGCCAGCAGCGAACTGGGGTCCTACAATGAGCAGTTCTTC. Amino acids: CASSELGSYNEQFF.

The V gene is TRBV5-8, the J gene TRBJ1-1, with D possibly matching TRBD1 (5 bases). Germline CDR1 reads SGHTS; CDR2 reads YDEGEE. The CDR3 spans 15 residues. Trimming removed 1 base from V and 11 bases from J, with 21 bases in between. The CDR3 loop is CASSLWDGRQGLAFF. CDR3 coding DNA: TGTGCCAGCAGCTTGTGGGACGGGCGGCAGGGTTTGGCTTTCTTT.